The 8 T cell receptor beta chains below all came from one sample that was sequenced in a study of T cell responses to AZD1222 COVID-19 vaccine (dated by TCRdb to the early 2020s). The library was produced with the immunoSEQ multiplex PCR assay. TCRdb's version of the immuneACCESS table is confined to in-frame rearrangements and falls short of the full clone set. An unresolved V gene accounts for under half of the shortfall where checked; the remainder is of unknown origin. This sample lists about 110,000 clones; about 90% were detected once. The top ten clonotypes cover about 20% of the sample. In the paper's terms, the time point label means: baseline before first vaccination. The specimen comprised peripheral blood, sampled on day 0 of AZD1222 vaccination. All receptors come from an adult in good health.

This clone was counted a single time. The chain employs TRBV29-1 and TRBJ1-1; TRBD1 might be the D (5 bases). V lost 7 bases, J lost 3 bases, and 15 bases lay in between. The CDR3 is made up of 13 amino acids. Germline V lookup: CDR1 SQVTM, CDR2 ANQGSEA. The CDR3 DNA is TGCAGCGCCACGGTGGGGGGGGACACTGAAGCTTTCTTT. This codes for CSATVGGDTEAFF. Full variable domain (remainder filled in from reference TRBV29-1 and TRBJ1-1): SAVISQKPSRDICQRGTSLTIQCQVDSQVTMMFWYRQQPGQSLTLIATANQGSEATYESGFVIDKFPISRPNLTFSTLTVSNMSPEDSSIYLCSATVGGDTEAFFGQGTRLTVV.

The chain joins TRBV5-1 to TRBJ2-2, with TRBD2 as a possible D gene (6 bases). The CDR3 spans 15 residues. Germline V gene lookup returns CDR1 SGHRS and CDR2 YFSETQ. V shed 0 bases and J shed 4 bases, with 10 bases lying between them. Written as DNA, the CDR3 is TGCGCCAGCAGCTTGGGTTGGAGGGGCACCGGGGAGCTGTTTTTT. As protein: CASSLGWRGTGELFF.

The gene calls are TRBV24-1 and TRBJ1-5, with a possible D match to TRBD1 (5 bases). V was pared by 4 bases and J by 6 bases, with 9 bases between. This CDR3 contains 13 residues. Germline lookup yields CDR1 KGHDR and CDR2 SFDVKD. Written as DNA, the CDR3 is TGTGCCACCAGTGAGCAGGGAAGTCAGCCCCAGCATTTT. This codes for CATSEQGSQPQHF.

The chain couples TRBV7-2 to TRBJ2-7; D remains ambiguous. CDR3 size: 14 residues. The V end was cut by 1 base, the J end by 2 bases, with 9 bases between. Germline V CDR1 and CDR2: SGHTA, FQGNSA. The CDR3 loop is CASSLGLLTYEQYF. The CDR3 coding sequence is TGTGCCAGCAGCTTAGGTCTCCTTACCTACGAGCAGTACTTC.

The chain recombines TRBV5-4 with TRBJ2-1; D possibly uses TRBD1 or TRBD2 (5 bases each). V lost 4 bases to trimming and J lost 6 bases, with 20 bases between them. From germline, CDR1 is SGHNT and CDR2 YYREEE (reference sequence). The CDR3 has 16 amino acids. The CDR3 loop reads CASSPAGAKSVNEQFF. The CDR3 region has the DNA TGTGCCAGCAGCCCCGCCGGGGCAAAATCTGTCAATGAGCAGTTCTTC.

V usage is TRBV5-5 and J usage is TRBJ1-4, with 8 bases that match TRBD1. The CDR3 length is 14 residues. The germline gives CDR1 SGHKS, CDR2 YYEKEE (reference sequence). Losses at the gene ends were 4 bases for V and 8 bases for J; bases not matched to a gene: 7. CDR3 amino acids: CASSVGQAREKLFF. The CDR3 bases are TGTGCCAGCAGCGTGGGACAGGCGCGCGAAAAACTGTTTTTT.

The chain links TRBV23-1 to TRBJ2-7, with D maybe TRBD2 (6 bases). TRBV23-1 is an open reading frame whose function is uncertain. This CDR3 is built from 15 residues. Trimming shortened V by 7 bases and J by 6 bases, and 22 bases separated the two germline ends. The CDR3 here is CASTPDRGIDPEQYF. CDR3 coding DNA: TGCGCCAGCACTCCTGACCGGGGGATCGACCCCGAGCAGTACTTC.

V is TRBV6-1 and J is TRBJ1-5; 8 bases fit TRBD1. This CDR3 region has 15 residues. CDR1 is MNHNS and CDR2 is SASEGT in the germline V gene. The V segment lost 3 bases and the J segment 4 bases; nucleotides outside the gene matches: 5. The CDR3 here is CASSDINRGNQPQHF. The CDR3 bases are TGTGCCAGCAGTGATATTAACAGGGGGAATCAGCCCCAGCATTTT.